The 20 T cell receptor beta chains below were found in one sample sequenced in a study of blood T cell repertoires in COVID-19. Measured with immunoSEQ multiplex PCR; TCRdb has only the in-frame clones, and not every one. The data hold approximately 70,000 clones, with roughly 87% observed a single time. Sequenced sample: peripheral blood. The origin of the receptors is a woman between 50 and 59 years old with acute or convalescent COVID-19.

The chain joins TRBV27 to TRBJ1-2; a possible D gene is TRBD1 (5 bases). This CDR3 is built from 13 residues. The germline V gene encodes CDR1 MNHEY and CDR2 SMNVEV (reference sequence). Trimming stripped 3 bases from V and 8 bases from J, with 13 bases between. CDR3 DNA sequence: TGTGCCAGCAGTTTCAGGGACTTTAGGGGCTACACCTTC. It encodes CASSFRDFRGYTF.

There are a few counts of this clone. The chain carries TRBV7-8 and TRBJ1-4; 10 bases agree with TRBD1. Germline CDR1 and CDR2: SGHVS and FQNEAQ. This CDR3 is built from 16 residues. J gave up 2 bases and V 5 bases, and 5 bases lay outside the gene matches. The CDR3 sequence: CASSPGQGVTNEKLFF. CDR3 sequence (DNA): TGTGCCAGCAGCCCCGGACAGGGGGTGACTAATGAAAAACTGTTTTTT.

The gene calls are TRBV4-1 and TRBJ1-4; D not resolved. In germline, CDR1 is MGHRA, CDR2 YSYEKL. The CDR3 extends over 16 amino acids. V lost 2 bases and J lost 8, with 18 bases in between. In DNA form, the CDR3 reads TGCGCCAGCAGCCAAAGTTTGGCGGAGCCGAAAGAAAAACTGTTTTTT. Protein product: CASSQSLAEPKEKLFF.

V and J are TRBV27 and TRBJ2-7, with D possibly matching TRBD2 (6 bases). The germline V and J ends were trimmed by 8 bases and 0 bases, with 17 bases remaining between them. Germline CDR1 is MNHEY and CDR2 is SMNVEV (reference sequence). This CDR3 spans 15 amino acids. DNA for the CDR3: TGTGCCAGCGGCTCGGGACGGGGGAACTCCTACGAGCAGTACTTC. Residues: CASGSGRGNSYEQYF.

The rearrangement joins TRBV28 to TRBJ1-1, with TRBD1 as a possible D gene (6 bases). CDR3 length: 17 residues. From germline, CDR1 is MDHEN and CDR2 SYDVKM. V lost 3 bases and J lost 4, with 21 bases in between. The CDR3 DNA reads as TGTGCCAGCAGTTTTTTCGGGGGAGGGGGTATAGGCACTGAAGCTTTCTTT. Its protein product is CASSFFGGGGIGTEAFF. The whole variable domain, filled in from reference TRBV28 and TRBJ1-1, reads DVKVTQSSRYLVKRTGEKVFLECVQDMDHENMFWYRQDPGLGLRLIYFSYDVKMKEKGDIPEGYSVSREKKERFSLILESASTNQTSMYLCASSFFGGGGIGTEAFFGQGTRLTVV.

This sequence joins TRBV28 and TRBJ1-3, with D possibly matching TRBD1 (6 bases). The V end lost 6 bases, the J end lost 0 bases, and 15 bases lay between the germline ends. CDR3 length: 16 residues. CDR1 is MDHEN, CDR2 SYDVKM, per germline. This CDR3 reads CASRTPTGTSGNTIYF. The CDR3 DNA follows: TGTGCCAGCAGAACACCGACAGGAACCTCTGGAAACACCATATATTTT. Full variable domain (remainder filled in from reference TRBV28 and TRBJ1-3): DVKVTQSSRYLVKRTGEKVFLECVQDMDHENMFWYRQDPGLGLRLIYFSYDVKMKEKGDIPEGYSVSREKKERFSLILESASTNQTSMYLCASRTPTGTSGNTIYFGEGSWLTVV.

CDR3 in DNA: TGTGCCAGCAGTTTGGGACAGGGGAGGTATGGCTACACCTTC. Amino acid sequence: CASSLGQGRYGYTF. The V gene is TRBV27, the J gene TRBJ1-2, with 10 bases identical to TRBD1. Germline trimming cut 3 bases from V and 5 bases from J; bases unmatched to any gene: 3. Germline CDR1 and CDR2: MNHEY and SMNVEV (reference sequence). CDR3 length: 14 residues.

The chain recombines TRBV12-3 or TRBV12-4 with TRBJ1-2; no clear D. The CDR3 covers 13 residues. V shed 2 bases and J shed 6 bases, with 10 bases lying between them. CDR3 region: CASSLSREDGYTF. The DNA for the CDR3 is TGTGCCAGCAGTTTATCGAGAGAAGATGGCTACACCTTC.

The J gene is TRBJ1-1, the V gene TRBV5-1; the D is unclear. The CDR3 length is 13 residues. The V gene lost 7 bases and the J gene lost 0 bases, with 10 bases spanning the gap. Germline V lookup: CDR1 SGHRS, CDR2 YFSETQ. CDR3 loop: CASSLVVNTEAFF. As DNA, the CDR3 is TGCGCCAGCTCACTCGTGGTGAACACTGAAGCTTTCTTT.

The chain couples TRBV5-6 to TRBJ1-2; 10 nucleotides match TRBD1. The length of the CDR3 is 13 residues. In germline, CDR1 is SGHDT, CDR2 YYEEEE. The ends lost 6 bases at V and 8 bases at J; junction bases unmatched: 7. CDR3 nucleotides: TGTGCCAGCACCCCGGGGGACAGGGGCGGCTACACCTTC. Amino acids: CASTPGDRGGYTF. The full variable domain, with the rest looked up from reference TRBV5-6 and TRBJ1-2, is DAGVTQSPTHLIKTRGQQVTLRCSPKSGHDTVSWYQQALGQGPQFIFQYYEEEERQRGNFPDRFSGHQFPNYSSELNVNALLLGDSALYLCASTPGDRGGYTFGSGTRLTVV.

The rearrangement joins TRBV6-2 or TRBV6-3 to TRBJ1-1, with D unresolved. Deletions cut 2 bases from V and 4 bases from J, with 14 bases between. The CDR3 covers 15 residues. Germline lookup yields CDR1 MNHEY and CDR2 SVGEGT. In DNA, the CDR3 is TGTGCCAGCAGTTACCCCCGAACGGGTGCCACTGAAGCTTTCTTT. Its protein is CASSYPRTGATEAFF.

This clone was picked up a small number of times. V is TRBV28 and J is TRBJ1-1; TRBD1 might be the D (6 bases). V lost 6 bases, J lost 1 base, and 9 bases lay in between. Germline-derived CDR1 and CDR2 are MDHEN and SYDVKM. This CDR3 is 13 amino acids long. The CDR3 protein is CASSRTANTEAFF. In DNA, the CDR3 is TGTGCCAGCAGCCGGACAGCGAACACTGAAGCTTTCTTT.

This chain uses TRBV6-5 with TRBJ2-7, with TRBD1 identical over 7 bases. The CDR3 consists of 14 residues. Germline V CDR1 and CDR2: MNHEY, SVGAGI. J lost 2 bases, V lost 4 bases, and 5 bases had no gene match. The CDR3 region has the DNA TGTGCCAGCAGTTTTCCGGGACAGACCTACGAGCAGTACTTC. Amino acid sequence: CASSFPGQTYEQYF.

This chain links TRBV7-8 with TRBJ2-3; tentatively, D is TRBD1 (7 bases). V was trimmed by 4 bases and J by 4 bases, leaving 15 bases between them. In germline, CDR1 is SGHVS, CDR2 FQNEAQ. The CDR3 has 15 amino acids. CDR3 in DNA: TGTGCCAGCAGCTCCCCGTCAGGGGGGCCAGATACGCAGTATTTT. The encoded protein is CASSSPSGGPDTQYF.

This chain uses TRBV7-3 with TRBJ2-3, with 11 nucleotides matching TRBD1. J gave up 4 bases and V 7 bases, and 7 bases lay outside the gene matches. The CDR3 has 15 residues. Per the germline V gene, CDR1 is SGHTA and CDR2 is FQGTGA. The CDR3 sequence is CASKASGQGADTQYF. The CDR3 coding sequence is TGTGCCAGCAAGGCCTCGGGACAGGGGGCAGATACGCAGTATTTT.

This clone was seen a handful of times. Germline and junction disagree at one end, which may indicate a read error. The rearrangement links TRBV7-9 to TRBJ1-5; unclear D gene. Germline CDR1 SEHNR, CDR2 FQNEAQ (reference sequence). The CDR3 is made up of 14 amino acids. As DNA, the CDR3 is TGTGCCAGCAGTTTAGGAGGTTTTCGGCAGCCCCAGCATTTT. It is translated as CASSLGGFRQPQHF.

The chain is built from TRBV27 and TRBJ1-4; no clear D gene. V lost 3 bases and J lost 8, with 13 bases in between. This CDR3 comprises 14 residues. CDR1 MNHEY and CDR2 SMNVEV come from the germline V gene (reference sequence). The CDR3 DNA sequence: TGTGCCAGCAGTTTGAGAAGGAGCGGCGAAAAACTGTTTTTT. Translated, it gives CASSLRRSGEKLFF.

As DNA, the CDR3 is TGTGCCAGCAGCCCGGCAGGGGGCGCGAGGACCGGGGAGCTGTTTTTT. Translated: CASSPAGGARTGELFF. The chain recombines TRBV5-6 with TRBJ2-2; 8 bases are shared with TRBD1. This CDR3 spans 16 amino acids. Unmatched junction bases numbered 10, after V lost 4 bases and J lost 5 bases. CDR1 and CDR2 (germline): SGHDT, YYEEEE.

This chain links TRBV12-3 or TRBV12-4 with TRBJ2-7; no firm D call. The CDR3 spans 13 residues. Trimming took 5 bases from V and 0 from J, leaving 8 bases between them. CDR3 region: CASSLALSYEQYF. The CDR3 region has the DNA TGTGCCAGCAGTCTGGCCCTCTCCTACGAGCAGTACTTC.

The CDR3 reads CAVFAGELFF. The DNA of the CDR3 is TGTGCCGTATTTGCCGGGGAGCTGTTTTTT. This chain links TRBV19 with TRBJ2-2, with D unresolved. The V end was cut by 11 bases, the J end by 6 bases, with 7 bases between. The CDR3 has 10 residues. Germline lookup yields CDR1 LNHDA and CDR2 SQIVND (reference sequence).